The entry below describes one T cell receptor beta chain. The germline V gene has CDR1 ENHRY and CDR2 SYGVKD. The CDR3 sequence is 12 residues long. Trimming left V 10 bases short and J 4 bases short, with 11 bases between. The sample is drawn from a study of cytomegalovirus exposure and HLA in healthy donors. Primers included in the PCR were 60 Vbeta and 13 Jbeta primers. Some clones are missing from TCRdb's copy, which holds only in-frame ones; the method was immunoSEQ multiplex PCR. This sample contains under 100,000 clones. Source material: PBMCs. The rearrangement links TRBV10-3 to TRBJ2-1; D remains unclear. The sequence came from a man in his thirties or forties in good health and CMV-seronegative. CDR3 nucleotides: TGTGCCACCTCTCCGCGGTACAATGAGCAGTTCTTC. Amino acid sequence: CATSPRYNEQFF.